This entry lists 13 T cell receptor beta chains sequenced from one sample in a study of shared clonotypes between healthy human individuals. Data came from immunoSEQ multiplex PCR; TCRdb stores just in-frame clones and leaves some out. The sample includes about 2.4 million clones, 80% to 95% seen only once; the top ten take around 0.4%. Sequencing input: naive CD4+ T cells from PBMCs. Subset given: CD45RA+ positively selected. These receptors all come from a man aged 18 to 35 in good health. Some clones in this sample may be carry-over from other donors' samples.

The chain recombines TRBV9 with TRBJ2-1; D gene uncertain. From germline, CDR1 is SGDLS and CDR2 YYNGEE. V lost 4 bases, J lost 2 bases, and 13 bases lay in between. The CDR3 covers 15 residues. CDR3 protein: CASSPWATAYNEQFF. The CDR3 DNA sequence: TGTGCCAGCAGCCCCTGGGCCACAGCCTACAATGAGCAGTTCTTC. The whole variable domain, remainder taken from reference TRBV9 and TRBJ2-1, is DSGVTQTPKHLITATGQRVTLRCSPRSGDLSVYWYQQSLDQGLQFLIQYYNGEERAKGNILERFSAQQFPDLHSELNLSSLELGDSALYFCASSPWATAYNEQFFGPGTRLTVL.

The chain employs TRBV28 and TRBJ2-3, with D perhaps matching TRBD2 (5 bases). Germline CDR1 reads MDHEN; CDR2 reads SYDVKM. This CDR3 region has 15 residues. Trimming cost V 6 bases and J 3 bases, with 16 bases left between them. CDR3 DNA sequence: TGTGCCAGCAGCTCGCCCACGGGAAAGACAGATACGCAGTATTTT. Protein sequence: CASSSPTGKTDTQYF. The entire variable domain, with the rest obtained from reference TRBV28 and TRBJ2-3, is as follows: DVKVTQSSRYLVKRTGEKVFLECVQDMDHENMFWYRQDPGLGLRLIYFSYDVKMKEKGDIPEGYSVSREKKERFSLILESASTNQTSMYLCASSSPTGKTDTQYFGPGTRLTVL.

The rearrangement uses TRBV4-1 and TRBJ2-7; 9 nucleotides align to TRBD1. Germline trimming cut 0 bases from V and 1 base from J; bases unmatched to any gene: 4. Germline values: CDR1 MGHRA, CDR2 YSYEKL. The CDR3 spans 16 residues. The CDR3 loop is CASSQDNRGLSYEQYF. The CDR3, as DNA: TGCGCCAGCAGCCAAGATAACAGGGGGCTATCCTACGAGCAGTACTTC.

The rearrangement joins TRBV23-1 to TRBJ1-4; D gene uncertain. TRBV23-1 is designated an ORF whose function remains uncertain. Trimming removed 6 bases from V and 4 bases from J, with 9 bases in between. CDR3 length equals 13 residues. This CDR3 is CASSRWGNEKLFF. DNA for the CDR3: TGCGCCAGCAGCCGGTGGGGTAATGAAAAACTGTTTTTT.

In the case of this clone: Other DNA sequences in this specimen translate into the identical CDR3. In DNA, the CDR3 is TGTGCCAGCAGCGTAGGCTTAGGGGGCAATCAGCCCCAGCATTTT. This encodes CASSVGLGGNQPQHF. The chain couples TRBV9 to TRBJ1-5, with D perhaps TRBD1 (5 bases). V was trimmed by 0 bases and J by 2 bases, leaving 9 bases between them. CDR3 size: 15 residues. Germline values: CDR1 SGDLS, CDR2 YYNGEE.

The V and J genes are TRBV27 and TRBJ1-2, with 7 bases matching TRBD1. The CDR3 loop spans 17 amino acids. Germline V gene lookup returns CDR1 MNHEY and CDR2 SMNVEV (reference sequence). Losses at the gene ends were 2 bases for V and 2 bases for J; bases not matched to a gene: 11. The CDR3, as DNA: TGTGCCAGCAGTTTAGAGGGGGCAGGGGGTGAAAACTATGGCTACACCTTC. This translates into CASSLEGAGGENYGYTF.

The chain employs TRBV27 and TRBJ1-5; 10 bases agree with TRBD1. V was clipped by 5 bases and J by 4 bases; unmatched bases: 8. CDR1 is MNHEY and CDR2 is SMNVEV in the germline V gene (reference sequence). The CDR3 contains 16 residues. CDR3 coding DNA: TGTGCCAGCAGTACACGGACAGGGGGAGCAAATCAGCCCCAGCATTTT. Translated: CASSTRTGGANQPQHF.

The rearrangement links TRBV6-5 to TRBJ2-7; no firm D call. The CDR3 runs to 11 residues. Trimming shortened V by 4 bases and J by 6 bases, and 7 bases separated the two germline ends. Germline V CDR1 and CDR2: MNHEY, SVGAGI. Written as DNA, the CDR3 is TGTGCCAGCAGTTCTAATAGCGAGCAGTACTTC. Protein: CASSSNSEQYF.

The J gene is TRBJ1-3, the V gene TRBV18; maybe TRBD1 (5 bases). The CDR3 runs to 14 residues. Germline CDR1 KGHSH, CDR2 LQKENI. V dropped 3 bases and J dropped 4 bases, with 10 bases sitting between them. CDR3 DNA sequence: TGTGCCAGCTCACCTGGGGACGGAGGAAACACCATATATTTT. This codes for CASSPGDGGNTIYF. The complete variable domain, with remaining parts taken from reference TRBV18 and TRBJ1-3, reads NAGVMQNPRHLVRRRGQEARLRCSPMKGHSHVYWYRQLPEEGLKFMVYLQKENIIDESGMPKERFSAEFPKEGPSILRIQQVVRGDSAAYFCASSPGDGGNTIYFGEGSWLTVV.

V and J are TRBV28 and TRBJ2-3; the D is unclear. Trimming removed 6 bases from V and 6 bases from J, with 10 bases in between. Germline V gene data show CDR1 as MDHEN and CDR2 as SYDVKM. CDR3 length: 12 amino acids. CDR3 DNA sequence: TGTGCCAGCAGGGCCGCGGTTGATACGCAGTATTTT. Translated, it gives CASRAAVDTQYF.

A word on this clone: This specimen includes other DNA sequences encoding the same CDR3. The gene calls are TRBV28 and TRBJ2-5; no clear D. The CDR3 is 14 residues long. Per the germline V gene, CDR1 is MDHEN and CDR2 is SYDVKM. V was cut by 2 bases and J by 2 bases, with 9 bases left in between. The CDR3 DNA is TGTGCCAGCAGTTTAGCCGGGCCACAAGAGACCCAGTACTTC. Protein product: CASSLAGPQETQYF.

The CDR3 is CASSSAGTGGTEAFF. The DNA for the CDR3 is TGTGCCAGCAGTTCCGCCGGGACAGGAGGGACTGAAGCTTTCTTT. J is TRBJ1-1 and V is TRBV28; 8 bases agree with TRBD1. Germline V CDR1 and CDR2: MDHEN, SYDVKM. V lost 4 bases, J lost 5 bases, and 9 bases stayed unmatched. This CDR3 spans 15 amino acids.

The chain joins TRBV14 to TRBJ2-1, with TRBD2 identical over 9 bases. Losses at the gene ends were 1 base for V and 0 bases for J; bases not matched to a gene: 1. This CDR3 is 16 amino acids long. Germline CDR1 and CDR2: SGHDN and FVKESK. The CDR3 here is CASSQVAGASYNEQFF. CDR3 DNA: TGTGCCAGCAGCCAAGTAGCGGGGGCCTCCTACAATGAGCAGTTCTTC.